The TCR beta chain described here comes from a study of regulatory T cells in long-lasting Graves disease. The time point denotes: newly diagnosed GD, antithyroid drugs for less than 3 months. RNA isolated from PBMCs was used to make the TCR library. In its sample, this clonotype was seen many times. The V segment lost 6 bases and the J segment 2 bases; nucleotides outside the gene matches: 5. The CDR3 has 14 amino acids. The authors built TCR beta libraries using iRepertoire HTBI primers and Arm-PCR of CDR3 regions. TCRdb reanalysed the multiplex PCR reads using MiXCR and keeps one entry per CDR3 protein. Altogether hundreds of thousands of distinct CDR3 sequences are present, more than 10% being singletons, with the ten largest covering around 10%. This same sample was also taken into another study, of T cells in Graves' hyperthyroidism and ophthalmopathy.

The chain has TRBV12-3 or TRBV12-4 and TRBJ2-7, with 9 bases fitting TRBD2. The source is a woman under 40 with Graves disease. Here the sequenced sample was peripheral blood mononuclear cells (PBMCs), taken at new diagnosis, from a patient treated with antithyroid drugs. The CDR3 is CASSYSGSAYEQYF. For the CDR3, the DNA is TGTGCCAGCAGCTATAGCGGGAGTGCCTACGAGCAGTACTTC.